One sample yielded the 20 T cell receptor beta chains listed below, sequenced in a study of shared clonotypes between healthy human individuals. Only in-frame clones appear in the TCRdb table, and some are missing; sequencing was by immunoSEQ multiplex PCR. The profile shows around 550,000 clones, 90% to 96% of them singletons. The sample was naive CD4+ T cells sorted from blood. Subset indicated: CD45RA+ positively selected. Receptors were obtained from a woman in her twenties or thirties in good health.

The chain uses TRBV7-8 and TRBJ2-7; possibly TRBD1 for D (5 bases). Trimming shortened V by 1 base and J by 5 bases, and 6 bases separated the two germline ends. This CDR3 has 12 residues. Germline V gene data show CDR1 as SGHVS and CDR2 as FQNEAQ. CDR3 DNA sequence: TGTGCCAGCAGCTTAGGGGGCCACGAGCAGTACTTC. Its protein product is CASSLGGHEQYF. Based on the CDR3 plus reference TRBV7-8 and TRBJ2-7, the full variable domain is GAGVSQSPRYKVAKRGQDVALRCDPISGHVSLFWYQQALGQGPEFLTYFQNEAQLDKSGLPSDRFFAERPEGSVSTLKIQRTQQEDSAVYLCASSLGGHEQYFGPGTRLTVT.

This clone was observed once. Other nucleotide sequences from this sample produce the same CDR3. The rearrangement uses TRBV28 and TRBJ1-5; maybe TRBD1 (6 bases). Germline CDR1 MDHEN, CDR2 SYDVKM. Deletions cut 4 bases from V and 3 bases from J, with 10 bases between. The length of the CDR3 is 14 residues. The CDR3 nucleotides read TGTGCCAGCAGTTCAGGACAGTACAATCAGCCCCAGCATTTT. Translating it yields CASSSGQYNQPQHF.

The rearrangement uses TRBV19 and TRBJ2-2; 8 bases match TRBD1. The CDR3 contains 14 residues. Trimming at V came to 9 bases and at J to 2 bases, leaving 5 bases not matched to a gene. CDR1 and CDR2 (germline): LNHDA, SQIVND (reference sequence). CDR3 sequence reads: CASRTGPNTGELFF. CDR3 nucleotides: TGTGCCAGCAGGACAGGGCCTAACACCGGGGAGCTGTTTTTT.

The rearrangement uses TRBV28 and TRBJ1-3; a possible D gene is TRBD1 (5 bases). The CDR3 totals 14 residues. V was trimmed by 6 bases and J by 3 bases, leaving 12 bases between them. CDR1 is MDHEN and CDR2 is SYDVKM in the germline V gene. The CDR3 is CASRTGTGGNTIYF. CDR3 DNA sequence: TGTGCCAGCAGAACGGGGACGGGTGGAAACACCATATATTTT.

This clone appeared once. The chain employs TRBV10-1 and TRBJ2-7, with TRBD1 identical over 7 bases. V lost 2 bases, J lost 9 bases, and 7 bases stayed unmatched. The CDR3 is made up of 13 amino acids. Per germline, CDR1 WNHNN and CDR2 SYGVQD (reference sequence). CDR3 bases: TGCGCCAGCAGTGAGATTGAGGGGGCTCGGCAGTACTTC. Protein: CASSEIEGARQYF.

The V and J genes are TRBV6-1 and TRBJ2-5, with D unresolved. The germline gives CDR1 MNHNS, CDR2 SASEGT. The V and J ends lost 2 bases and 6 bases respectively, with 10 bases between them. This CDR3 region has 13 residues. CDR3 nucleotide sequence: TGTGCCAGCAGTGAAATGTTGATGAAGACCCAGTACTTC. Encoded protein: CASSEMLMKTQYF.

The rearrangement joins TRBV11-2 to TRBJ1-3; no clear D gene. CDR3 size: 14 residues. Between the trimmed V and J ends, which lost 4 bases and 0 bases, there was a span of 7 bases. CDR1 and CDR2 from the germline V gene are SGHAT and FQNNGV. CDR3 sequence reads: CASSYTISGNTIYF. The CDR3 nucleotides read TGTGCCAGCAGCTACACAATCTCTGGAAACACCATATATTTT.

The rearrangement links TRBV27 to TRBJ2-7; 7 bases are shared with TRBD1. Per the germline V gene, CDR1 is MNHEY and CDR2 is SMNVEV (reference sequence). The CDR3 sequence is 13 residues long. The trim removed 7 bases at V and 3 bases at J, leaving 6 bases unmatched. CDR3 sequence: CASKKGAVYEQYF. The CDR3 bases are TGTGCCAGCAAGAAGGGGGCCGTCTACGAGCAGTACTTC.

The rearrangement joins TRBV11-2 to TRBJ1-1; the D is unclear. Between the trimmed V and J ends, which lost 2 bases and 1 base, there was a span of 20 bases. Germline V gene sequence: CDR1 SGHAT, CDR2 FQNNGV. CDR3 length: 18 residues. CDR3 sequence reads: CASSLKGVRFIGNTEAFF. For the CDR3, the DNA is TGTGCCAGCAGCTTAAAGGGCGTCAGGTTCATAGGGAACACTGAAGCTTTCTTT.

The rearrangement links TRBV1 to TRBJ2-2; the DNA was not compared with TRBD2, the D call given in the table. TRBV1 is deemed a pseudogene. The CDR3 is made up of 17 amino acids. DNA of the CDR3: TGCACCAGCAGCCAACCACTAGCGCGCTCTAACACCGGGGAGCTGTTTTTT. This translates into CTSSQPLARSNTGELFF.

The chain links TRBV27 to TRBJ2-2; D gene uncertain. Germline CDR1 and CDR2: MNHEY and SMNVEV (reference sequence). CDR3 length equals 12 residues. Trimming stripped 2 bases from V and 3 bases from J, with 1 base between. CDR3 residues: CASSLDTGELFF. For the CDR3, the DNA is TGTGCCAGCAGTTTAGACACCGGGGAGCTGTTTTTT.

The chain employs TRBV29-1 and TRBJ2-3; D is uncertain. Germline V CDR1 and CDR2: SQVTM, ANQGSEA. The CDR3 contains 13 residues. Trimming shortened V by 1 base and J by 0 bases, and 5 bases separated the two germline ends. CDR3 sequence reads: CSVEGSSTDTQYF. The CDR3, as DNA: TGCAGCGTTGAAGGCAGTAGCACAGATACGCAGTATTTT.

In its sample, this clone was seen once. The chain combines TRBV6-5 with TRBJ2-1; 10 positions match TRBD2. Unmatched junction bases numbered 7, after V lost 2 bases and J lost 6 bases. The length of the CDR3 is 16 residues. CDR1 MNHEY and CDR2 SVGAGI come from the germline V gene. The CDR3, as DNA: TGTGCCAGCAGTTACGAAGCGGGAGGGCCGGTCAATGAGCAGTTCTTC. The encoded protein is CASSYEAGGPVNEQFF.

The CDR3 nucleotides are TGTGCCTGGAGTGTACCCGGGACCGTTGGAAACACCATATATTTT. It specifies CAWSVPGTVGNTIYF. The chain combines TRBV30 with TRBJ1-3; a possible D gene is TRBD1 (5 bases). The length of the CDR3 is 15 residues. The V end lost 0 bases, the J end lost 3 bases, and 12 bases lay between the germline ends. The germline gives CDR1 GTSNPN, CDR2 SVGIG (reference sequence).

The chain couples TRBV2 to TRBJ1-2, with D possibly TRBD1 on 5 matching bases. The CDR3 length is 15 residues. In germline, CDR1 is SNHLY, CDR2 FYNNEI. The germline V and J ends were trimmed by 7 bases and 0 bases, with 15 bases remaining between them. CDR3 region: CASNYITGANYGYTF. The CDR3, as DNA: TGTGCCAGCAACTATATAACAGGAGCTAACTATGGCTACACCTTC.

V and J are TRBV27 and TRBJ1-5; a possible D gene is TRBD1 (6 bases). CDR1 is MNHEY and CDR2 is SMNVEV in the germline V gene (reference sequence). The V end was cut by 5 bases, the J end by 7 bases, with 15 bases between. This CDR3 contains 14 residues. The chain's CDR3 is CASSRGGVKQPQHF. The CDR3 DNA follows: TGTGCCAGCAGTAGGGGGGGTGTCAAACAGCCCCAGCATTTT.

This chain joins TRBV28 and TRBJ2-1; TRBD2 agrees at 7 bases. J lost 3 bases, V lost 10 bases, and 6 bases had no gene match. The CDR3 is 13 amino acids. The V gene's germline CDR1 is MDHEN and CDR2 SYDVKM. The CDR3: CATVGGFYNEQFF. The CDR3 DNA is TGTGCCACCGTCGGGGGGTTCTACAATGAGCAGTTCTTC.

This chain joins TRBV28 and TRBJ1-1; D remains ambiguous. V dropped 6 bases and J dropped 6 bases, with 14 bases sitting between them. The CDR3 extends over 13 amino acids. The germline V gene has CDR1 MDHEN and CDR2 SYDVKM. CDR3 sequence reads: CASSPTVSAEAFF. Written as DNA, the CDR3 is TGTGCCAGCAGCCCGACCGTTAGCGCTGAAGCTTTCTTT.

V is TRBV9 and J is TRBJ2-5, with D possibly matching TRBD2 (6 bases). The V end was cut by 0 bases, the J end by 5 bases, with 17 bases between. The length of the CDR3 is 16 residues. Germline CDR1 SGDLS, CDR2 YYNGEE. This chain's CDR3 is CASSVGVGGLGETQYF. CDR3 DNA sequence: TGTGCCAGCAGCGTAGGAGTGGGAGGACTTGGTGAGACCCAGTACTTC.

This clone was seen a single time. V usage is TRBV28 and J usage is TRBJ2-7; D possibly corresponds to TRBD2 (6 bases). The CDR3 length is 13 residues. Between the trimmed V and J ends, which lost 7 bases and 0 bases, there was a span of 10 bases. Per the germline V gene, CDR1 is MDHEN and CDR2 is SYDVKM. This chain's CDR3 is CASNLGGSYEQYF. CDR3 in DNA: TGTGCCAGCAATTTGGGAGGCTCCTACGAGCAGTACTTC.